The clone carrying this TCR beta chain was seen more than once but under ten times. What it recognizes is unknown. The data originate from a study of cytomegalovirus exposure and HLA in healthy donors. Notes on the study in general: What a later analysis showed was that several of the most significant clusters appeared linked to common viral pathogens. The classifier reportedly diagnosed cytomegalovirus status with high specificity and sensitivity.

The germline V and J ends were trimmed by 4 bases and 0 bases, with 10 bases remaining between them. Germline CDR1 is MGHDK and CDR2 is SYGVNS. This CDR3 has 15 amino acids. Vbeta (60) and Jbeta (13) primers were used in the PCR. Using immunoSEQ multiplex PCR, the repertoire was profiled, and TCRdb retains in-frame clones only, with some absent. This repertoire shows about 140,000 clones, over 70% found once; its top ten account for roughly 3%. The TCR sequence derives from a male donor in good health and CMV-seronegative. Sequencing was done on a sample of PBMCs. J is TRBJ1-3 and V is TRBV25-1, with D maybe TRBD1 (6 bases). This CDR3 reads CASSAGVDSGNTIYF. CDR3 coding DNA: TGTGCCAGCAGTGCAGGGGTCGACTCTGGAAACACCATATATTTT.